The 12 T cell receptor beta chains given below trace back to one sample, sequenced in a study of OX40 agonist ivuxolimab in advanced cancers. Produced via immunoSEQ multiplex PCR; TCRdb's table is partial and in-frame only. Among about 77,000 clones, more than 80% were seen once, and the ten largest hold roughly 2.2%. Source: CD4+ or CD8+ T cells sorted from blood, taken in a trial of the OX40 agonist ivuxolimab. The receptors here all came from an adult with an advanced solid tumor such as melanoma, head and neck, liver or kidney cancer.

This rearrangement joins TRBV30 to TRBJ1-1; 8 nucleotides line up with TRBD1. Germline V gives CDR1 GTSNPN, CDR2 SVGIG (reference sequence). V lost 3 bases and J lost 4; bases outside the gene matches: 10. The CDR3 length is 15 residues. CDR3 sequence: CAWSNGGQGLTEAFF. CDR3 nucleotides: TGTGCCTGGAGCAACGGAGGACAGGGACTCACTGAAGCTTTCTTT.

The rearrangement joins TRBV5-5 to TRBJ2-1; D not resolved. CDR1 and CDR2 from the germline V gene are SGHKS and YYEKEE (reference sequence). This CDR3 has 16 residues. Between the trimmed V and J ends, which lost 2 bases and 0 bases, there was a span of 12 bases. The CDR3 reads CASSFEESSSYNEQFF. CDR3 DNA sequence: TGTGCCAGCAGCTTTGAGGAGAGCAGCTCCTACAATGAGCAGTTCTTC.

DNA of the CDR3: TGTGCCAGCAGTGTTGGGGTACCCGGGGAGCTGTTTTTT. It specifies CASSVGVPGELFF. The chain carries TRBV6-5 and TRBJ2-2; D ambiguous. This CDR3 contains 13 residues. V lost 5 bases to trimming and J lost 6 bases, with 10 bases between them. CDR1 and CDR2 from the germline V gene are MNHEY and SVGAGI.

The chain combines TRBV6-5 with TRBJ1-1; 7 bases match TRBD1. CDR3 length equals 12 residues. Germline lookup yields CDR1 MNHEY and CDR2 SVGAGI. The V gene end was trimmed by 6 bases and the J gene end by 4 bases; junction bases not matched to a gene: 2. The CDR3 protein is CASRTGFTEAFF. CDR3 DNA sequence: TGTGCCAGCAGGACAGGGTTCACTGAAGCTTTCTTT.

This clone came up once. CDR3 sequence reads: CASSPSGPRLGYTF. The CDR3, as DNA: TGTGCCAGCAGTCCCTCTGGACCGCGTTTGGGCTACACCTTC. This rearrangement joins TRBV28 to TRBJ1-2; D gene unclear. V lost 5 bases and J 8 bases, leaving 18 bases between the germline ends. CDR3 size: 14 residues. The germline V gene encodes CDR1 MDHEN and CDR2 SYDVKM.

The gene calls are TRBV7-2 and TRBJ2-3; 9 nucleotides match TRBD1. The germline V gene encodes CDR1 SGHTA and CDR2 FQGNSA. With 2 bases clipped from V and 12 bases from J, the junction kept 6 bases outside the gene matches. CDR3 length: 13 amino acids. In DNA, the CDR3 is TGTGCCAGCAGCTTACAGGGGGACAGGGACCAGTATTTT. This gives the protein CASSLQGDRDQYF.

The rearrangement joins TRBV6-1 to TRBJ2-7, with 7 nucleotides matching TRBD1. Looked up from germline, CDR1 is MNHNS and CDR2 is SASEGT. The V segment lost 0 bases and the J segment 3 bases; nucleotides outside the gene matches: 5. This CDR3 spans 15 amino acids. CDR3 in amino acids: CASSEAGTVHYEQYF. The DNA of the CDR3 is TGTGCCAGCAGTGAAGCGGGGACAGTTCACTACGAGCAGTACTTC.

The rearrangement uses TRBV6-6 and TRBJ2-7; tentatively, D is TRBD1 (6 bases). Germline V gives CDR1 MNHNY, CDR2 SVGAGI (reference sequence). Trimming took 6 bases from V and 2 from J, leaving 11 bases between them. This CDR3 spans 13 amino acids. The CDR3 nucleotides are TGTGCCAGCAGCCAGGGACAAGCCTACGAGCAGTACTTC. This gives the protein CASSQGQAYEQYF.

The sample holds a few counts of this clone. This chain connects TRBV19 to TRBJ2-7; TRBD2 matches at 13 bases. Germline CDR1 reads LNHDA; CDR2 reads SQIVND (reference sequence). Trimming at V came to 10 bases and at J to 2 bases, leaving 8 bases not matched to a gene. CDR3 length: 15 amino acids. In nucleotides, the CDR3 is TGTGCCACGACTACGGGGACTAGCGGGACCTACGAGCAGTACTTC. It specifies CATTTGTSGTYEQYF.

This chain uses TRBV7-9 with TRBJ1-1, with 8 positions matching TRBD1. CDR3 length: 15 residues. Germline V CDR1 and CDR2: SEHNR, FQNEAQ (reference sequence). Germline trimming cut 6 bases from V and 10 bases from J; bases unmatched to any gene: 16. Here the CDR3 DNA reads TGTGCCAGCAGTTTCCAGGGAGACATCAGGGGGCGAGCTTTCTTT. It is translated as CASSFQGDIRGRAFF.

CDR3 sequence reads: CASSFDWDRVNEQFF. CDR3 sequence (DNA): TGTGCCAGCAGCTTTGATTGGGACAGGGTCAATGAGCAGTTCTTC. This chain joins TRBV5-5 and TRBJ2-1, with 9 bases fitting TRBD1. Losses at the gene ends were 2 bases for V and 6 bases for J; bases not matched to a gene: 6. The germline V gene has CDR1 SGHKS and CDR2 YYEKEE (reference sequence). The CDR3 covers 15 residues.

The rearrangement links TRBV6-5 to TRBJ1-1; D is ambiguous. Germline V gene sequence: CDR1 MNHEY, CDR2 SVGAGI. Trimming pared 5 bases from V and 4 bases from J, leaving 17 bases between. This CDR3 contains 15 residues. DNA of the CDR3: TGTGCCAGCAGTCTAAAGCGGGAAGGAGGCACTGAAGCTTTCTTT. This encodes CASSLKREGGTEAFF.